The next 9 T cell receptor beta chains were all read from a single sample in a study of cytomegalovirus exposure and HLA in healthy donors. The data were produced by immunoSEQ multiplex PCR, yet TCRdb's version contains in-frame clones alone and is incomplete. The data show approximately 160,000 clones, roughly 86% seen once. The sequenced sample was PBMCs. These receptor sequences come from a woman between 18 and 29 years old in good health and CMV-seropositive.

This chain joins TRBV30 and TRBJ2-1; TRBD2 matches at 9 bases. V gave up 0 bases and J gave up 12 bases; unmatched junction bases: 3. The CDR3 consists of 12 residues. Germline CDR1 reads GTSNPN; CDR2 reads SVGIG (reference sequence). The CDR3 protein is CAWSVMRGGQFF. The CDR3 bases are TGTGCCTGGAGTGTAATGCGGGGGGGGCAGTTCTTC.

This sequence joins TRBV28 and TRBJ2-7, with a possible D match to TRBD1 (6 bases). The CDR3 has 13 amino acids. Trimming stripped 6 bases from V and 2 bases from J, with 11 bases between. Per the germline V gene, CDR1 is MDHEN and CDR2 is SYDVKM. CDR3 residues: CASSLTGTYEQYF. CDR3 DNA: TGTGCCAGCAGCCTTACAGGGACCTACGAGCAGTACTTC.

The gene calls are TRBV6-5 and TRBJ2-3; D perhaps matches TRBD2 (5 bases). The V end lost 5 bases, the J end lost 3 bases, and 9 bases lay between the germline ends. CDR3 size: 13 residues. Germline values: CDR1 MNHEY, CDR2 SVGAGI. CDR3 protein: CASSPPGTDTQYF. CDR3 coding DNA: TGTGCCAGCAGTCCCCCGGGGACAGATACGCAGTATTTT.

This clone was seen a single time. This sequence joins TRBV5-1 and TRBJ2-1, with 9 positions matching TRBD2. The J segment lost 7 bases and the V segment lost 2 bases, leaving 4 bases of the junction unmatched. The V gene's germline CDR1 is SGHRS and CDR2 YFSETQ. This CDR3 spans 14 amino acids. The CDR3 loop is CASSFAGGINEQFF. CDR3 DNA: TGCGCCAGCAGCTTTGCGGGAGGGATAAATGAGCAGTTCTTC. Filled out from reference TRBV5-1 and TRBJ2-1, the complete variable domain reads KAGVTQTPRYLIKTRGQQVTLSCSPISGHRSVSWYQQTPGQGLQFLFEYFSETQRNKGNFPGRFSGRQFSNSRSEMNVSTLELGDSALYLCASSFAGGINEQFFGPGTRLTVL.

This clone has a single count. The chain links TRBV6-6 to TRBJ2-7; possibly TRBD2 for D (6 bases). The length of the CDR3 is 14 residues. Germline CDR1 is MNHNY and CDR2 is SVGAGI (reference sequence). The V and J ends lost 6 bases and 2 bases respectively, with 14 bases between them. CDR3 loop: CASRIGTATYEQYF. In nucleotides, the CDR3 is TGTGCCAGCAGGATCGGGACTGCCACCTACGAGCAGTACTTC.

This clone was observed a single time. The CDR3: CASVRTVLNYGYTF. The CDR3 DNA reads as TGTGCCAGCGTAAGGACAGTATTAAACTATGGCTACACCTTC. V is TRBV2 and J is TRBJ1-2, with D perhaps matching TRBD1 (6 bases). V lost 8 bases, J lost 2 bases, and 15 bases lay in between. Germline V gene sequence: CDR1 SNHLY, CDR2 FYNNEI. This CDR3 contains 14 residues.

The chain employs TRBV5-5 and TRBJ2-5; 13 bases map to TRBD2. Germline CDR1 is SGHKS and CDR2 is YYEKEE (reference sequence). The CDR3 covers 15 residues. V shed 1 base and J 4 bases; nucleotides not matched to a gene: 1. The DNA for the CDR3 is TGTGCCAGCAGCTTGCGGACTAGCGGGAGAGAGACCCAGTACTTC. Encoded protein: CASSLRTSGRETQYF.

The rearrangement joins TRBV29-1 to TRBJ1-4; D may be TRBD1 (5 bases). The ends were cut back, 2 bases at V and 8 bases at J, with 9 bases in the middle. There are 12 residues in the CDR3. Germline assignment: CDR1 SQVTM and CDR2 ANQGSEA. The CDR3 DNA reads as TGCAGCGTTGAAACAGGTAGCGAAAAACTGTTTTTT. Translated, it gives CSVETGSEKLFF.

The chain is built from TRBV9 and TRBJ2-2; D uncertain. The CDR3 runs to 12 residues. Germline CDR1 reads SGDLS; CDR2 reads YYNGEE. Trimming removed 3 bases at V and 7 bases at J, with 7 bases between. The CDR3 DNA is TGTGCCAGCAGCGGTCCCCTCGGGGAGCTGTTTTTT. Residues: CASSGPLGELFF.